A selection of T cell receptor beta chains follows, all from one sample in a study of blood T cell repertoires in COVID-19. The assay was immunoSEQ multiplex PCR, and TCRdb's table has in-frame clones only and misses some. The sample includes some 22,000 clones, 65% to 90% of them seen just once. The sequenced sample consisted of peripheral blood. The receptor source for this set is a man between 65 and 80 years old with acute or convalescent COVID-19. The CDR3 runs from the conserved cysteine through the conserved F or W. A D gene is named only where the DNA matches it firmly. Clone size is shown for a subset of rows, as once, few, many or a class of expanded clone.

NA	TRBV7-8	NA	TRBJ2-7	TGTGCCAGCAGCTTAGGTCCGCCGGGAAGTCACGAGCAGTACTTC	CASSLGPPGSHEQYF
NA	TRBV29-1	TRBD2	TRBJ2-1	TGCAGCGCCGAAGGTGCGAGCGGGGCGAATGAGCAGTTCTTC	CSAEGASGANEQFF
NA	TRBV27	NA	TRBJ1-1	TGTGCCAGCAGACCACAGGGTACGATCGGCAGGACTGAAGCTTTCTTT	CASRPQGTIGRTEAFF
once	TRBV28	TRBD2	TRBJ2-5	TGTGCCACCCGGACTAGCGGGAGTCGGGAGACCCAGTACTTC	CATRTSGSRETQYF
NA	TRBV11-1	NA	TRBJ2-5	TGTGCCAGCAGCTTAAGCGGGACATCCGCAAGGGAGACCCAGTACTTC	CASSLSGTSARETQYF
NA	TRBV2	NA	TRBJ1-2	TGTGCCAGCATGGAGCTAGCGGTTCATGGCTACACCTTC	CASMELAVHGYTF
NA	TRBV4-1	TRBD1	TRBJ1-3	TGCGCCAGCAGCCAGCCGGGACAGAGAAACACCATATATTTT	CASSQPGQRNTIYF
NA	TRBV30	TRBD2	TRBJ2-7	TGTGCCTGGAGTGTATCTTTGGCGGGAGGATCCGAGCAGTACTTC	CAWSVSLAGGSEQYF
NA	TRBV5-1	TRBD1	TRBJ1-2	TGCGCCAGCAGCTCGACAAGCGGGACAGGGGGGACCTATGGCTACACCTTC	CASSSTSGTGGTYGYTF
NA	TRBV3-1/TRBV3-2	NA	TRBJ1-3	TGTGCCAGCAGTCCCACCAGACAGATCTCTGGAAACACCATATATTTT	CASSPTRQISGNTIYF
NA	TRBV6-5	NA	TRBJ1-1	TGTGCCAGCAGTTTAGGGGGGGTCGGGGACACTGAAGCTTTCTTT	CASSLGGVGDTEAFF
once	TRBV6-5	TRBD1	TRBJ1-1	TGTGCCAGCGGCCCCAACAGGGGGCATGCTTTCTTT	CASGPNRGHAFF
NA	TRBV4-3	NA	TRBJ1-2	TGCGCCAGCAGCCCCAGACAGGACTATGGCTACACCTTC	CASSPRQDYGYTF
NA	TRBV6-6	TRBD1	TRBJ1-4	TGTGCCAGCAGTTCTCCGGACAGGGCAAAACTGTTTTTT	CASSSPDRAKLFF
once	TRBV7-8	NA	TRBJ1-1	TGTGCCAGCAGCTTAGCGGCATACGTGAACACTGAAGCTTTCTTT	CASSLAAYVNTEAFF
NA	TRBV6-2/TRBV6-3	TRBD1	TRBJ1-5	TGTGCCAGCAGTTGGGACAGGGGGCGATTTGATCAGCCCCAGCATTTT	CASSWDRGRFDQPQHF
NA	TRBV6-5	TRBD1	TRBJ1-5	TGTGCCAGCGTCTTGACAGGGGACAATCAGCCCCAGCATTTT	CASVLTGDNQPQHF
NA	TRBV19	NA	TRBJ2-5	TGTGCCAGTGGCACCAGTGGGCTCCAAGAGACCCAGTACTTC	CASGTSGLQETQYF
NA	TRBV24-1	NA	TRBJ1-4	TGTGCCACCAGCTCAGGGATCACTAATGAAAAACTGTTTTTT	CATSSGITNEKLFF
once	TRBV7-7	TRBD2	TRBJ2-1	TGTGCCAGCAGCCCATCATCGACTAGCCGCCGCGAGCAGTTCTTC	CASSPSSTSRREQFF
NA	TRBV7-9	NA	TRBJ1-4	TGTGCCAGCAGCACGGGAGGGGTTAATGAAAAACTGTTTTTT	CASSTGGVNEKLFF
few	TRBV30	NA	TRBJ2-3	TGTGCCTGGAGTCGTACAGATACGCAGTATTTT	CAWSRTDTQYF
NA	TRBV7-2	NA	TRBJ2-5	TGTGCCAGCAGCTTAGACAGGAAACAGACCCAGTACTTC	CASSLDRKQTQYF
NA	TRBV5-1	NA	TRBJ1-1	TGCGCCACCCGAGGGCTGAACACTGAAGCTTTCTTT	CATRGLNTEAFF
NA	TRBV27	TRBD1	TRBJ2-7	TGTGCCAGCAGTCATCGGGACAGGGGCTACGAGCAGTACTTC	CASSHRDRGYEQYF
NA	TRBV28	TRBD1	TRBJ2-7	TGTGCCAGCAGTTTAGGGACAGGGAGACCCTACGAGCAGTACTTC	CASSLGTGRPYEQYF
NA	TRBV11-3	TRBD1	TRBJ2-1	TGTGCCAGCACCCCAGAAACAGGGGAAACCTACAATGAGCAGTTCTTC	CASTPETGETYNEQFF
NA	TRBV29-1	NA	TRBJ1-3	TGCAGCGTTGCGACAACCTCTGGAAACACCATATATTTT	CSVATTSGNTIYF
NA	TRBV7-2	NA	TRBJ1-6	TGTGCCAGCAGCTCTACCGGGGTACGGAATAATTCACCCCTCCACTTT	CASSSTGVRNNSPLHF
NA	TRBV18	NA	TRBJ1-2	TGTGCCAGCTCACCTCCGTCCGTGGATTCGGGACAAAATGGCTACACCTTC	CASSPPSVDSGQNGYTF
NA	TRBV19	TRBD1	TRBJ1-4	TGTGCCACATTGTCACAGGGGGAAAAACTGTTTTTT	CATLSQGEKLFF
NA	TRBV6-2/TRBV6-3	NA	TRBJ1-5	TGTGCCAGCAGCCCCGACAGCGTTAGTCAGCCCCAGCATTTT	CASSPDSVSQPQHF
once	TRBV5-1	TRBD1	TRBJ2-7	TGCGCCAGCAGCTTTTACGTCTCGGGACAGGCAAACTACGAGCAGTACTTC	CASSFYVSGQANYEQYF
NA	TRBV7-7	NA	TRBJ2-2	TGTGCCAGCAGCTTACTAGTGACCGGGGAGCTGTTTTTT	CASSLLVTGELFF
few	TRBV7-2	NA	TRBJ2-7	TGTGCCAGCAGCCCCCGAGGGTCCTACGAGCAGTACTTC	CASSPRGSYEQYF
once	TRBV9	NA	TRBJ1-1	TGTGCCAGCAGCCCTCTTCCCGACTCGGGGAACACTGAAGCTTTCTTT	CASSPLPDSGNTEAFF
NA	TRBV7-3	TRBD1	TRBJ2-7	TGTGCCAGCAGTCCCGGGACAGGAGTCGAGCAGTACTTC	CASSPGTGVEQYF
NA	TRBV7-6	TRBD2	TRBJ2-1	TGTGCCAGCAGCTTAGCCCCAACTAGCGGCCCCTACAATGAGCAGTTCTTC	CASSLAPTSGPYNEQFF
NA	TRBV4-2	NA	TRBJ1-6	TGTGCCAGCAGCCAAAACCAGGCCAATTCACCCCTCCACTTT	CASSQNQANSPLHF
NA	TRBV10-3	TRBD1	TRBJ1-4	TGTGCCATCAGTGACTCCGACAGGGGATATGAAAAACTGTTTTTT	CAISDSDRGYEKLFF
NA	TRBV30	NA	TRBJ2-1	TGTGCCTGGAGCCGCCAGTCAGAGCAGTTCTTC	CAWSRQSEQFF
NA	TRBV11-2	NA	TRBJ1-1	TGTGCCAGCAGCTTAGACAGGACATCGAACACTGAAGCTTTCTTT	CASSLDRTSNTEAFF
NA	TRBV10-2	NA	TRBJ1-6	TGCGCCAGCAGTCCGACCGACAGGAATAATTCACCCCTCCACTTT	CASSPTDRNNSPLHF
few	TRBV29-1	TRBD2	TRBJ2-3	TGCAGCGGGGAGGGGACCTATAGCACAGATACGCAGTATTTT	CSGEGTYSTDTQYF
NA	TRBV18	TRBD2	TRBJ2-7	TGTGCCAGCTCACCCAGCGGGAGACCCCACGAGCAGTACTTC	CASSPSGRPHEQYF
NA	TRBV4-1	TRBD2	TRBJ2-7	TGCGCCAGCAGCCCCTTAGCGGGAGGGCCAAGTAGGGAGCAGTACTTC	CASSPLAGGPSREQYF
once	TRBV10-3	NA	TRBJ2-7	TGTGCCATCAGTGATAACAGGGCCAACGAGCAGTACTTC	CAISDNRANEQYF
NA	TRBV10-1	TRBD1	TRBJ1-1	TGCGCCAGCAGTGAGGGGACAGAGAACACTGAAGCTTTCTTT	CASSEGTENTEAFF
NA	TRBV28	NA	TRBJ1-2	TGTGCCAGCAGTTTAGGGCAGACTAAAGGCTACACCTTC	CASSLGQTKGYTF
NA	TRBV10-2	NA	TRBJ2-7	TGCGCCAGCAGTCCAGGGGAGTACGAGCAGTACTTC	CASSPGEYEQYF
once	TRBV30	TRBD1	TRBJ1-1	TGTGCCTGGAAGCCAGGGCAGGGGGCCTCTGAAGCTTTCTTT	CAWKPGQGASEAFF
NA	TRBV5-1	NA	TRBJ1-1	TGCGCCAGCAGCTTTTGGGGGAGGAGCACTGAAGCTTTCTTT	CASSFWGRSTEAFF
NA	TRBV7-9	TRBD2	TRBJ2-1	TGTGCCAGCAGCCTAGGACTAGCGGGAGGCTTTGAGCAGTTCTTC	CASSLGLAGGFEQFF
NA	TRBV24-1	TRBD1	TRBJ1-2	TGTGCCACCTCAACAGGGGGTAACTATGGCTACACCTTC	CATSTGGNYGYTF
NA	TRBV5-8	NA	TRBJ2-1	TGTGCCAGCAGCTTGGGAAGGACAGAAGCATACAATGAGCAGTTCTTC	CASSLGRTEAYNEQFF